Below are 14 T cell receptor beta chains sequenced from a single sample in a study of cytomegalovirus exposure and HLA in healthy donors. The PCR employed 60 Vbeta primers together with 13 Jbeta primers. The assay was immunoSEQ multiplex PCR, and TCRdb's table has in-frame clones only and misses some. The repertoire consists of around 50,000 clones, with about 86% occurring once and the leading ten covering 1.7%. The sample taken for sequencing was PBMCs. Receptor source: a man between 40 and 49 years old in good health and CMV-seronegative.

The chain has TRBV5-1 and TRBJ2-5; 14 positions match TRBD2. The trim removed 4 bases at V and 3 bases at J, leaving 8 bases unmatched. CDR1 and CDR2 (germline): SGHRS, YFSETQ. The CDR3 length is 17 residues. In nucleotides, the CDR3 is TGCGCCAGCAGCCTCCCTGGACTAGCGGGGGGTGAAGAGACCCAGTACTTC. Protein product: CASSLPGLAGGEETQYF.

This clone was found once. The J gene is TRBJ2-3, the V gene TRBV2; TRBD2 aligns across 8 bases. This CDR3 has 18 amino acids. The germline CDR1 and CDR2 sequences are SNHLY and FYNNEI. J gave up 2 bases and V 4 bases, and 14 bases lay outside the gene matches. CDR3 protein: CASSVQRGRTLSTDTQYF. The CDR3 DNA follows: TGTGCCAGCAGTGTCCAGCGGGGGAGAACCCTGTCCACAGATACGCAGTATTTT.

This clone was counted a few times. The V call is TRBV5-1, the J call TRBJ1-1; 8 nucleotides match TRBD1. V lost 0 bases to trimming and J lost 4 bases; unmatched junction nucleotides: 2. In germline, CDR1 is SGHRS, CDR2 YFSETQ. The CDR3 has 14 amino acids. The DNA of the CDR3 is TGCGCCAGCAGCTTGGGGGACAGGTCCACTGAAGCTTTCTTT. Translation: CASSLGDRSTEAFF.

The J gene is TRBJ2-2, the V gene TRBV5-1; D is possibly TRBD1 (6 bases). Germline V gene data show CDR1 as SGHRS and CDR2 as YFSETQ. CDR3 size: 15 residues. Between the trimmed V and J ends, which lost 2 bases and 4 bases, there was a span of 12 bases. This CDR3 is CASSLGGLGTGELFF. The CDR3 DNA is TGCGCCAGCAGCTTAGGGGGTCTCGGCACCGGGGAGCTGTTTTTT.

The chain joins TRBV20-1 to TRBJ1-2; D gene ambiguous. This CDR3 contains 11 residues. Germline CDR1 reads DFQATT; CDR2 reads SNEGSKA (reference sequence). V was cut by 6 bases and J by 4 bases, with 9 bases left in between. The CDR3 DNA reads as TGCAGTGCGCGAGTCCTCTATGGCTACACCTTC. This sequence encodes CSARVLYGYTF.

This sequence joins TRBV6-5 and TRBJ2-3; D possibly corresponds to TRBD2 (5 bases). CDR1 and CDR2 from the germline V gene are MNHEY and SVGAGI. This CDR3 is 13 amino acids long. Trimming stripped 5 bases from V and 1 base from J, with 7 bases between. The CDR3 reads CASSKEGTDTQYF. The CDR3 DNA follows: TGTGCCAGCAGTAAGGAGGGCACAGATACGCAGTATTTT.

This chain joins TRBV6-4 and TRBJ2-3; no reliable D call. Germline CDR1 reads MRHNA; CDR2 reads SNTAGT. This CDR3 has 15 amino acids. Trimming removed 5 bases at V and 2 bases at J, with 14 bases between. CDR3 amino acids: CASSIDKASTDTQYF. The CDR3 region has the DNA TGTGCCAGCAGTATAGACAAGGCGTCCACAGATACGCAGTATTTT.

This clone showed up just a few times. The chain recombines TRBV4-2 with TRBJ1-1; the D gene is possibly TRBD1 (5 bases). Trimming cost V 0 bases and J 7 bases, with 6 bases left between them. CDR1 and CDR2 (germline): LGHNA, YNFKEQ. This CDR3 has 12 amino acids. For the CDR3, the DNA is TGTGCCAGCAGCCAAGAGGGGCATGAAGCTTTCTTT. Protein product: CASSQEGHEAFF.

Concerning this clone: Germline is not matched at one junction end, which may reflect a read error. In DNA form, the CDR3 reads TGTGCCAGCCCACCAAAGGGGTCCGGGGAGCTGTTTTTT. Translating gives CASPPKGSGELFF. The rearrangement links TRBV18 to TRBJ2-2; a weak D match, TRBD1 (5 bases). Germline-derived CDR1 and CDR2 are KGHSH and LQKENI. This CDR3 has 13 residues.

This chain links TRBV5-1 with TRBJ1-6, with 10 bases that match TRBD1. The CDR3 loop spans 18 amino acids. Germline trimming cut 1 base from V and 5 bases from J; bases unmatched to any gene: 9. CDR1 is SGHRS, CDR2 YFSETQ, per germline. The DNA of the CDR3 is TGCGCCAGCAGCTTGTTGGAAGGACAGGGGGGAAATAATTCACCCCTCCACTTT. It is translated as CASSLLEGQGGNNSPLHF.

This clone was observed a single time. CDR3 protein: CASSVDPQPTNEKLFF. CDR3 DNA: TGTGCCAGCAGCGTAGACCCACAGCCAACTAATGAAAAACTGTTTTTT. This chain links TRBV9 with TRBJ1-4, with unresolved D. The CDR3 sequence is 16 residues long. V was pared by 0 bases and J by 0 bases, with 9 bases between. Germline values: CDR1 SGDLS, CDR2 YYNGEE.

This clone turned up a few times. The CDR3 reads CASSQFRQGEVGIYEQYF. CDR3 coding DNA: TGTGCCAGCAGCCAGTTTCGACAGGGAGAAGTTGGGATCTACGAGCAGTACTTC. The V gene is TRBV4-2, the J gene TRBJ2-7; 7 nucleotides match TRBD1. This CDR3 is 18 amino acids long. V shed 3 bases, J shed 3 bases, and the junction held 17 bases outside the gene matches. The V gene's germline CDR1 is LGHNA and CDR2 YNFKEQ.

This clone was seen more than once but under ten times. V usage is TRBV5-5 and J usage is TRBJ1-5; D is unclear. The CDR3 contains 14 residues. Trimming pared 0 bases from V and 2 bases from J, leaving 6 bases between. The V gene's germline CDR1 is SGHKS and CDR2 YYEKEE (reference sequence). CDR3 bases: TGTGCCAGCAGCTTGGCAGGCGGCAATCAGCCCCAGCATTTT. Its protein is CASSLAGGNQPQHF.

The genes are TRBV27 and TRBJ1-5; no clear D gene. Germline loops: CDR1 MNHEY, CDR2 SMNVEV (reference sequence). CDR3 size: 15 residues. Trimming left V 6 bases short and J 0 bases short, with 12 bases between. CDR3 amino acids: CASSKEGGSNQPQHF. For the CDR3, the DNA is TGTGCCAGCAGCAAGGAGGGTGGTAGCAATCAGCCCCAGCATTTT.